One and the same sample provided the 6 T cell receptor beta chains below, sequenced in a study of blood T cell repertoires in COVID-19. This table comes from immunoSEQ multiplex PCR, and its TCRdb copy is limited to in-frame clones, with some not included. This sample has 150,000 to 200,000 clones, with 80% to 90% found just once. Sequencing was carried out using peripheral blood. The receptors derive from a woman of 80 years or more with COVID-19, enrolled during active disease.

The chain carries TRBV5-8 and TRBJ2-7; the D gene is possibly TRBD1 (5 bases). CDR3 length: 14 residues. CDR1 and CDR2 (germline): SGHTS, YDEGEE. Deletions cut 1 base from V and 4 bases from J, with 12 bases between. CDR3 loop: CASSLTGGNYEQYF. Here the CDR3 DNA reads TGTGCCAGCAGCTTGACAGGCGGAAATTACGAGCAGTACTTC.

The chain joins TRBV5-1 to TRBJ2-5; 10 bases are shared with TRBD2. The germline V gene has CDR1 SGHRS and CDR2 YFSETQ. The CDR3 contains 17 residues. Unmatched junction bases numbered 14, after V lost 4 bases and J lost 5 bases. For the CDR3, the DNA is TGCGCCAGCAGCCCTCGACCCCTAGCGGGGGTTGCGGAGACCCAGTACTTC. Translated, it gives CASSPRPLAGVAETQYF.

V and J are TRBV6-5 and TRBJ1-6; D perhaps matches TRBD1 (5 bases). The length of the CDR3 is 15 residues. Deletions cut 2 bases from V and 6 bases from J, with 11 bases between. Germline V gene sequence: CDR1 MNHEY, CDR2 SVGAGI. The CDR3 loop reads CASSYSKGPNSPLHF. The CDR3 DNA follows: TGTGCCAGCAGTTACAGCAAGGGGCCTAATTCACCCCTCCACTTT.

V gene TRBV9 combines with J gene TRBJ2-3; 9 bases match TRBD2. The V gene end was trimmed by 3 bases and the J gene end by 1 base; junction bases not matched to a gene: 0. This CDR3 has 14 amino acids. Germline V lookup: CDR1 SGDLS, CDR2 YYNGEE. The CDR3 nucleotides read TGTGCCAGCAGCGGACTAGCGGGCACAGATACGCAGTATTTT. Residues: CASSGLAGTDTQYF.

The rearrangement joins TRBV11-3 to TRBJ2-7; D is perhaps TRBD1 (6 bases). The germline V gene encodes CDR1 SGHNT and CDR2 YENEEA. Trimming stripped 5 bases from V and 4 bases from J, with 9 bases between. The CDR3 has 12 amino acids. The CDR3 here is CASSPDRYEQYF. The DNA for the CDR3 is TGTGCCAGCAGCCCCGACAGGTACGAGCAGTACTTC. Filled out from reference TRBV11-3 and TRBJ2-7, the complete variable domain reads EAGVVQSPRYKIIEKKQPVAFWCNPISGHNTLYWYLQNLGQGPELLIRYENEEAVDDSQLPKDRFSAERLKGVDSTLKIQPAELGDSAVYLCASSPDRYEQYFGPGTRLTVT.

This chain uses TRBV9 with TRBJ1-1; the D is unclear. In germline, CDR1 is SGDLS, CDR2 YYNGEE. Trimming removed 4 bases at V and 7 bases at J, with 17 bases between. This CDR3 has 14 amino acids. The CDR3 nucleotides read TGTGCCAGCAGCTCTCGAGAGAGGCCCCTTGAAGCTTTCTTT. Translation gives CASSSRERPLEAFF.